One and the same sample provided the 2 T cell receptor beta chains below, sequenced in a study of blood T cell repertoires in COVID-19. Only in-frame clones appear in the TCRdb table, and some are missing; sequencing was by immunoSEQ multiplex PCR. Found here are more than 250,000 clones, roughly 87% of them singletons; the top ten hold approximately 5.7%. Material for sequencing was PBMCs or T cells enriched from blood (not recorded which). The receptors stem from a woman aged 35 to 49 who had recovered from COVID-19.

This clone has only one observation. One end of the junction fails to match germline, which may point to a read error. The chain is built from TRBV7-7 and TRBJ2-1; 7 positions agree with TRBD1. This CDR3 spans 16 amino acids. CDR1 is SSHAT and CDR2 is FNYEAQ in the germline V gene (reference sequence). DNA for the CDR3: TGTGCTAGCAGCTTAGGGGGCGCTAGCTCCTACAATGAGCAGTTCTTC. Its protein is CASSLGGASSYNEQFF.

This clone has a single count. The J gene is TRBJ1-2, the V gene TRBV28; 7 bases map to TRBD1. Germline V lookup: CDR1 MDHEN, CDR2 SYDVKM. J gave up 5 bases and V 6 bases, and 9 bases lay outside the gene matches. This CDR3 contains 14 residues. CDR3 in amino acids: CASRATGVSYGYTF. CDR3 DNA: TGTGCCAGCAGGGCAACAGGGGTTAGTTATGGCTACACCTTC.